This entry lists 29 T cell receptor beta chains sequenced from one sample in a study of shared clonotypes between healthy human individuals. Profiled with immunoSEQ multiplex PCR; TCRdb holds only in-frame clones, not every one. Of millions of clones in the sample, 85% to 95% were seen once. The sequenced sample was naive CD4+ T cells sorted from blood. As to subset: CD45RA+ positively selected. These receptors came from a man aged 18 to 30 in good health.

The chain links TRBV10-3 to TRBJ2-7; 8 nucleotides agree with TRBD1. The CDR3 extends over 14 amino acids. Germline CDR1 is ENHRY and CDR2 is SYGVKD. V shed 10 bases and J 5 bases; nucleotides not matched to a gene: 13. CDR3 in amino acids: CASGPGGGSNEQYF. The CDR3 DNA reads as TGTGCCAGTGGGCCAGGGGGCGGATCAAACGAGCAGTACTTC.

V gene TRBV6-1 combines with J gene TRBJ1-5, with D tentatively TRBD1 (5 bases). V lost 6 bases to trimming and J lost 7 bases, with 10 bases between them. Germline V gives CDR1 MNHNS, CDR2 SASEGT. This CDR3 has 12 amino acids. The CDR3 DNA is TGTGCCAGCAGCCTTTGGGGGCAGCCCCAGCATTTT. Its translation: CASSLWGQPQHF.

Regarding this clone: The same CDR3 can be traced to other DNA sequences in this sample. This chain joins TRBV28 and TRBJ2-5; tentative D call: TRBD2 (6 bases). The CDR3 extends over 13 amino acids. Germline CDR1 MDHEN, CDR2 SYDVKM. The germline V and J ends were trimmed by 6 bases and 2 bases, with 10 bases remaining between them. As DNA, the CDR3 is TGTGCCAGCAGCCTTGGGGGGCAAGAGACCCAGTACTTC. Its protein is CASSLGGQETQYF.

This clone appeared a single time. The chain employs TRBV6-5 and TRBJ1-4; weak D call: TRBD1 (6 bases). This CDR3 comprises 14 residues. V was clipped by 4 bases and J by 7 bases, with 13 bases between them. Germline CDR1 and CDR2: MNHEY and SVGAGI. CDR3 nucleotides: TGTGCCAGCAGTTTATCAGGGGCCCTTGAAAAACTGTTTTTT. It translates to CASSLSGALEKLFF.

The chain employs TRBV9 and TRBJ2-6; D unclear. CDR1 is SGDLS, CDR2 YYNGEE, per germline. This CDR3 is built from 15 residues. V was shortened by 4 bases and J by 0 bases, with 8 bases between the two germline ends. The CDR3 here is CASSPSGSGANVLTF. The CDR3 bases are TGTGCCAGCAGCCCCTCTGGCTCTGGGGCCAACGTCCTGACTTTC.

The chain is built from TRBV6-5 and TRBJ2-7; TRBD2 matches 9 bases. This CDR3 is built from 16 residues. Germline V gene data show CDR1 as MNHEY and CDR2 as SVGAGI. Germline trimming cut 0 bases from V and 3 bases from J; bases unmatched to any gene: 6. The CDR3 nucleotides read TGTGCCAGCAGTTACTCGAGGTCTAGCGGGATCTACGAGCAGTACTTC. This sequence encodes CASSYSRSSGIYEQYF.

This clone was observed once. The gene calls are TRBV28 and TRBJ2-7, with 8 nucleotides matching TRBD1. The CDR3 spans 15 residues. Germline V CDR1 and CDR2: MDHEN, SYDVKM. V dropped 7 bases and J dropped 3; count of bases not matched to a gene: 11. Here the CDR3 DNA reads TGTGCCAGCATTAAAACCGGGACAGGCCTCTACGAGCAGTACTTC. It is translated as CASIKTGTGLYEQYF.

The V and J genes are TRBV10-3 and TRBJ2-1; D possibly corresponds to TRBD1 (6 bases). V lost 1 base to trimming and J lost 8 bases, with 9 bases between them. The CDR3 contains 13 residues. Germline CDR1 reads ENHRY; CDR2 reads SYGVKD. The CDR3 sequence: CAISEWAGDEQFF. CDR3 nucleotides: TGTGCCATCAGTGAGTGGGCAGGGGATGAGCAGTTCTTC.

This clone showed up just a few times. V is TRBV28 and J is TRBJ1-6, with D possibly TRBD1 on 5 matching bases. Trimming took 7 bases from V and 17 from J, leaving 15 bases between them. This CDR3 is built from 11 residues. Germline V gives CDR1 MDHEN, CDR2 SYDVKM. The CDR3 spells CASTSVREIHF. The CDR3, as DNA: TGTGCCAGCACCTCGGTCAGGGAAATCCACTTT.

The rearrangement joins TRBV11-2 to TRBJ2-5; 8 positions match TRBD2. Trimming cost V 4 bases and J 1 base; bases outside gene matches: 2. Germline CDR1 SGHAT, CDR2 FQNNGV. This CDR3 has 14 residues. The CDR3 DNA follows: TGTGCCAGCAGCTCCCGGGGGGGCCAAGAGACCCAGTACTTC. It specifies CASSSRGGQETQYF.

The chain has TRBV7-2 and TRBJ2-2, with TRBD1 matching 10 bases. V was pared by 5 bases and J by 5 bases, with 5 bases of the junction left unmatched. CDR1 SGHTA and CDR2 FQGNSA come from the germline V gene. The length of the CDR3 is 15 residues. The chain's CDR3 is CASSVRQGATGELFF. The CDR3 DNA reads TGTGCCAGCAGCGTACGACAGGGGGCGACCGGGGAGCTGTTTTTT.

This chain uses TRBV30 with TRBJ1-2; possibly TRBD1 for D (5 bases). The length of the CDR3 is 15 residues. Germline CDR1 and CDR2: GTSNPN and SVGIG (reference sequence). Trimming cost V 2 bases and J 5 bases, with 18 bases left between them. The CDR3 loop is CAWSSGYASPYGYTF. The CDR3 DNA reads TGTGCCTGGAGTTCAGGGTACGCCTCCCCTTATGGCTACACCTTC.

CDR3 bases: TGTGCCACGACGGAATTTACAGGGAGTTCCTACAATGAGCAGTTCTTC. Protein: CATTEFTGSSYNEQFF. The rearrangement uses TRBV10-3 and TRBJ2-1, with D maybe TRBD1 (6 bases). Between the trimmed V and J ends, which lost 10 bases and 1 base, there was a span of 20 bases. CDR1 ENHRY and CDR2 SYGVKD come from the germline V gene. CDR3 length: 16 residues.

The chain is built from TRBV2 and TRBJ2-2; 8 bases line up with TRBD2. The trim removed 8 bases at V and 5 bases at J, leaving 7 bases unmatched. The CDR3 is made up of 14 amino acids. Germline CDR1 and CDR2: SNHLY and FYNNEI. CDR3 coding DNA: TGTGCCAGCGGGGCCGGGACTAGAACCGGGGAGCTGTTTTTT. Amino acid sequence: CASGAGTRTGELFF.

The J gene is TRBJ2-1, the V gene TRBV13, with 11 bases matching TRBD2. The germline CDR1 and CDR2 sequences are PRHDT and FYEKMQ (reference sequence). The junction had 9 bases not matched to a gene; V was cut back by 0 bases and J by 5 bases. The CDR3 has 18 residues. CDR3 nucleotides: TGTGCCAGCAGCTTAGGCCGGGCTAGCGGGGGGTTCGACAATGAGCAGTTCTTC. Translating gives CASSLGRASGGFDNEQFF.

The genes are TRBV11-2 and TRBJ2-1, with 10 bases fitting TRBD2. Losses at the gene ends were 5 bases for V and 8 bases for J; bases not matched to a gene: 9. The CDR3 has 15 residues. Germline CDR1 is SGHAT and CDR2 is FQNNGV. This chain's CDR3 is CASSLLAGVLYEQFF. CDR3 sequence (DNA): TGTGCCAGCAGCCTCCTAGCGGGAGTACTCTATGAGCAGTTCTTC.

The chain employs TRBV6-5 and TRBJ2-7; D is perhaps TRBD1 (5 bases). Germline V lookup: CDR1 MNHEY, CDR2 SVGAGI. There are 13 residues in the CDR3. Trimming removed 6 bases from V and 3 bases from J, with 12 bases in between. The CDR3 DNA reads TGTGCCAGCAGCCGATCAGGGATCTACGAGCAGTACTTC. It is translated as CASSRSGIYEQYF.

The chain couples TRBV19 to TRBJ2-1; D is ambiguous. The CDR3 contains 15 residues. Germline-derived CDR1 and CDR2 are LNHDA and SQIVND (reference sequence). The V end was cut by 0 bases, the J end by 4 bases, with 10 bases between. CDR3 amino acids: CASSIDTPGYNEQFF. CDR3 in DNA: TGTGCCAGTAGTATAGATACGCCCGGATACAATGAGCAGTTCTTC.

For this clone: Different DNA sequences within this sample yield the same CDR3. The chain joins TRBV2 to TRBJ1-1; possible D gene TRBD1, 5 bases. V was clipped by 2 bases and J by 5 bases, with 9 bases between them. The CDR3 has 13 residues. Germline V gene data show CDR1 as SNHLY and CDR2 as FYNNEI. CDR3 nucleotide sequence: TGTGCCAGCAGTGAAAATGGGGGGACTGAAGCTTTCTTT. This encodes CASSENGGTEAFF.

The V and J genes are TRBV30 and TRBJ2-5; 8 bases fit TRBD1. V lost 7 bases, J lost 3 bases, and 7 bases stayed unmatched. The CDR3 length is 13 residues. Looked up from germline, CDR1 is GTSNPN and CDR2 is SVGIG (reference sequence). CDR3 sequence reads: CASRQGSEETQYF. The CDR3 DNA reads as TGTGCCTCGAGACAGGGGAGCGAAGAGACCCAGTACTTC.

Turning to this clone: This sample also contains other DNA sequences that code for the same CDR3. The chain's CDR3 is CASSAAYEQYF. The CDR3 coding sequence is TGTGCCAGCTCAGCCGCCTACGAGCAGTACTTC. This rearrangement joins TRBV18 to TRBJ2-7; D is uncertain. In germline, CDR1 is KGHSH, CDR2 LQKENI. This CDR3 is built from 11 residues. Deletions cut 5 bases from V and 2 bases from J, with 4 bases between. Filled out from reference TRBV18 and TRBJ2-7, the complete variable domain reads NAGVMQNPRHLVRRRGQEARLRCSPMKGHSHVYWYRQLPEEGLKFMVYLQKENIIDESGMPKERFSAEFPKEGPSILRIQQVVRGDSAAYFCASSAAYEQYFGPGTRLTVT.

Comment on this clone: Other DNA variants within this sample encode the same CDR3. The J gene is TRBJ1-2, the V gene TRBV5-1; a possible D gene is TRBD1 (6 bases). This CDR3 is built from 13 residues. V shed 6 bases and J shed 5 bases, with 14 bases lying between them. The V gene's germline CDR1 is SGHRS and CDR2 YFSETQ. The CDR3 sequence is CASTFRGGYGYTF. The CDR3 coding sequence is TGCGCCAGCACGTTCCGAGGGGGATATGGCTACACCTTC.

V is TRBV2 and J is TRBJ1-5; 8 bases line up with TRBD1. The J segment lost 1 base and the V segment lost 4 bases, leaving 6 bases of the junction unmatched. This CDR3 region has 16 residues. Germline V lookup: CDR1 SNHLY, CDR2 FYNNEI. CDR3 DNA sequence: TGTGCCAGCAGTGGCAGGACAGGGAAGAGCAATCAGCCCCAGCATTTT. Translated: CASSGRTGKSNQPQHF.

This clone is a singleton in its sample. V and J are TRBV6-6 and TRBJ2-7; unclear D gene. CDR3 length equals 14 residues. V was clipped by 2 bases and J by 2 bases, with 10 bases between them. CDR1 is MNHNY and CDR2 is SVGAGI in the germline V gene (reference sequence). In nucleotides, the CDR3 is TGTGCCAGCAGTTACCTGACAACTACCTACGAGCAGTACTTC. Amino acid sequence: CASSYLTTTYEQYF.

V and J are TRBV9 and TRBJ1-5, with 8 bases fitting TRBD1. Germline assignment: CDR1 SGDLS and CDR2 YYNGEE. V lost 3 bases, J lost 6 bases, and 5 bases stayed unmatched. The CDR3 sequence is 14 residues long. The DNA for the CDR3 is TGTGCCAGCAGCGGAGACAGGGGTGGTCAGCCCCAGCATTTT. Its protein product is CASSGDRGGQPQHF.

The V gene is TRBV18, the J gene TRBJ1-1; 8 bases match TRBD1. CDR3 length: 18 residues. V trimming: 3 bases; J trimming: 1 base; junction bases outside the gene matches: 13. The germline CDR1 and CDR2 sequences are KGHSH and LQKENI. CDR3 sequence (DNA): TGTGCCAGCTCACCGTGGGGACAGGTCACCCCGGGGAACACTGAAGCTTTCTTT. Protein: CASSPWGQVTPGNTEAFF.

This chain links TRBV6-5 with TRBJ2-2; D gene unclear. Germline V CDR1 and CDR2: MNHEY, SVGAGI. The V and J ends lost 10 bases and 4 bases respectively, with 16 bases between them. There are 14 residues in the CDR3. This CDR3 is CAIRRWQSTGELFF. The CDR3 coding sequence is TGTGCCATCAGGCGGTGGCAGTCCACCGGGGAGCTGTTTTTT.

This rearrangement joins TRBV10-3 to TRBJ1-4, with unresolved D. Trimming removed 7 bases at V and 5 bases at J, with 11 bases between. Germline V CDR1 and CDR2: ENHRY, SYGVKD. This CDR3 comprises 13 residues. CDR3 sequence: CAITGGRNEKLFF. The DNA of the CDR3 is TGTGCCATCACTGGAGGACGCAATGAAAAACTGTTTTTT.

This clone was found once. The chain couples TRBV7-2 to TRBJ1-6, with D perhaps TRBD1 (6 bases). Germline CDR1 and CDR2: SGHTA and FQGNSA. The CDR3 sequence is 15 residues long. V lost 1 base, J lost 7 bases, and 11 bases lay in between. This chain's CDR3 is CASSLVARGNSPLHF. CDR3 bases: TGTGCCAGCAGCTTAGTTGCCAGGGGCAATTCACCCCTCCACTTT.